This record concerns one T cell receptor (beta chain) sequence. Assay used: immunoSEQ multiplex PCR; TCRdb lists only in-frame clones, some missing. The sample carries under 250,000 clones, around 84% recorded once. This sample stems from a study of blood T cell repertoires in COVID-19. This CDR3 region has 15 residues. The germline gives CDR1 SGHNT, CDR2 YYREEE (reference sequence). V shed 4 bases and J 2 bases; nucleotides not matched to a gene: 9. The TCR was taken from a woman aged 18-29 years with acute or convalescent COVID-19. Sequencing was performed on peripheral blood. The rearrangement uses TRBV5-4 and TRBJ2-7, with 7 nucleotides matching TRBD1. The CDR3 nucleotides read TGTGCCAGCAGCCACATCGACAGGGTAACCTACGAGCAGTACTTC. It codes for CASSHIDRVTYEQYF.